The rows below give T cell receptor beta chains drawn from one sample of a study of cytomegalovirus exposure and HLA in healthy donors. Assay used: immunoSEQ multiplex PCR; TCRdb lists only in-frame clones, some missing. The sample shows 75,000 to 100,000 clones, approximately 79% of them seen only once. The specimen sequenced was PBMCs. All receptors derive from a male donor in good health and CMV-seronegative. Each CDR3 is given with its conserved first and last residue. D genes are given only for firm matches. Clone size, where shown, is once, few, many, or a class for clones that have expanded.

.	.	TRBJ2-7	TRBV7-2	CASSPQSGGEQYF	TGTGCCAGCAGCCCCCAATCCGGAGGCGAGCAGTACTTC
.	.	TRBJ2-2	TRBV4-2	CASSQDRPGIGELFF	TGTGCCAGCAGCCAAGATCGGCCGGGAATCGGGGAGCTGTTTTTT
.	few	TRBJ2-7	TRBV28	CATLGDSYEQYF	TGTGCCACCTTAGGCGACAGCTACGAGCAGTACTTC
.	.	TRBJ2-2	TRBV9	CASSVGGGELFF	TGTGCCAGCAGCGTTGGAGGCGGGGAGCTGTTTTTT
.	once	TRBJ1-2	TRBV30	CACGYLGGGYTF	TGTGCCTGTGGATATCTGGGAGGTGGCTACACCTTC
TRBD2	.	TRBJ2-3	TRBV4-1	CASERGGGSDTQYF	TGCGCCAGCGAACGTGGGGGGGGGTCAGATACGCAGTATTTT
TRBD2	.	TRBJ2-1	TRBV7-2	CASSLGLAGGYNEQFF	TGTGCCAGCAGCTTAGGACTAGCGGGAGGTTACAATGAGCAGTTCTTC
TRBD1	.	TRBJ2-3	TRBV13	CASSTPGQGSDTQYF	TGTGCCAGCAGCACTCCGGGACAGGGTTCGGATACGCAGTATTTT
TRBD1	few	TRBJ2-5	TRBV19	CASRDRGRETQYF	TGTGCCAGTAGAGACAGGGGTAGAGAGACCCAGTACTTC
TRBD1	few	TRBJ1-6	TRBV5-1	CASSQTGPGSPLHF	TGCGCCAGCAGCCAGACAGGGCCTGGGTCACCCCTCCACTTT
TRBD1	.	TRBJ1-5	TRBV2	CASTSSDRGSNQPQHF	TGTGCCAGCACCTCAAGCGACAGGGGAAGCAATCAGCCCCAGCATTTT
TRBD1	.	TRBJ1-1	TRBV7-3	CVSSFQPGGMNTEAFF	TGTGTCAGCAGCTTCCAGCCAGGGGGGATGAACACTGAAGCTTTCTTT
.	.	TRBJ2-1	TRBV5-1	CASSSHGQNNEQFF	TGCGCCAGCAGCTCCCATGGACAGAACAATGAGCAGTTCTTC
.	.	TRBJ1-1	TRBV28	CASSSGQKNTEAFF	TGTGCCAGCAGTTCAGGACAGAAGAACACTGAAGCTTTCTTT
.	.	TRBJ1-5	TRBV5-1	CASSLGRDQPQHF	TGCGCCAGCAGCTTGGGCAGGGATCAGCCCCAGCATTTT
TRBD2	.	TRBJ2-3	TRBV6-5	CASSYSPGGPTDTQYF	TGTGCCAGCAGTTACTCGCCGGGAGGGCCGACAGATACGCAGTATTTT
.	.	TRBJ1-3	TRBV12-5	CASGLGGGGNTIYF	TGTGCTAGTGGTTTGGGAGGTGGTGGAAACACCATATATTTT
TRBD1	.	TRBJ1-2	TRBV27	CASKKGQGLLHTNYGYTF	TGTGCCAGTAAGAAAGGACAGGGCTTACTTCATACTAACTATGGCTACACCTTC
TRBD2	.	TRBJ2-1	TRBV28	CATGGGRADNREQFF	TGTGCCACCGGGGGCGGGAGGGCCGACAATCGTGAGCAGTTCTTC
.	.	TRBJ1-2	TRBV28	CASSLAGSYGYTF	TGTGCCAGCAGTCTCGCGGGCAGCTATGGCTACACCTTC